This T cell receptor beta chain stems from a study of OX40 agonist ivuxolimab in advanced cancers. The overall study: Ivuxolimab, an agonist antibody against OX40 (CD134), was given to patients. Partial response was recorded in three patients: one hepatocellular carcinoma and two cutaneous melanoma cases. Hepatocellular carcinoma, melanoma, renal cell or head and neck cancer affected the dose-escalation patients.

The V segment lost 3 bases and the J segment 6 bases; nucleotides outside the gene matches: 4. Germline CDR1 MDHEN, CDR2 SYDVKM. This CDR3 region has 16 residues. Method: immunoSEQ multiplex PCR; TCRdb's copy keeps in-frame clones and lacks some. This sample has 2,000 to 2,500 clones, with over 65% found just once. The sequenced sample was CD4+ or CD8+ T cells sorted from blood, obtained in a trial of the OX40 agonist ivuxolimab. This TCR derives from an adult with an advanced solid tumor such as melanoma, head and neck, liver or kidney cancer. This rearrangement joins TRBV28 to TRBJ2-1; TRBD2 agrees at 14 bases. The CDR3 DNA is TGTGCCAGCAGTTTCGGACTAGCGGGAGGTGTCAATGAGCAGTTCTTC. Translating it yields CASSFGLAGGVNEQFF. The entire variable domain, with the rest obtained from reference TRBV28 and TRBJ2-1, is as follows: DVKVTQSSRYLVKRTGEKVFLECVQDMDHENMFWYRQDPGLGLRLIYFSYDVKMKEKGDIPEGYSVSREKKERFSLILESASTNQTSMYLCASSFGLAGGVNEQFFGPGTRLTVL.